This TCR beta chain was found in a study of T-cell memory formation after mild COVID-19. Study-wide results and caveats: While clones contracting from day 15 to 85 were balanced between CD4 and CD8, later expanders leaned CD4+. Contracting CD4+ clones lay largely in CM and EM, with CD8+ ones residing in EMRA.

Germline CDR1 is SGHTA and CDR2 is FQGTGA. The CDR3 runs to 14 residues. V trimming: 1 base; J trimming: 4 bases; junction bases outside the gene matches: 3. TCRdb called the 5' RACE reads again in MiXCR, with one record for every CDR3 protein. The sample lists under 250,000 distinct CDR3 sequences, around 30% occurring once. This clonotype was observed a handful of times. Its antigen is as yet unknown. The sample consisted of PBMCs or a T cell subset sorted from them (not recorded which). The chain is built from TRBV7-3 and TRBJ1-1, with TRBD1 matching 7 bases. The clonotype comes from an adult woman who had mild COVID-19 (a few samples of this study predate the infection). Cell type and time point are not known. For the CDR3, the DNA is TGTGCCAGCAGCTTAAATCCAGGGGGCACTGAAGCTTTCTTT. This encodes CASSLNPGGTEAFF.